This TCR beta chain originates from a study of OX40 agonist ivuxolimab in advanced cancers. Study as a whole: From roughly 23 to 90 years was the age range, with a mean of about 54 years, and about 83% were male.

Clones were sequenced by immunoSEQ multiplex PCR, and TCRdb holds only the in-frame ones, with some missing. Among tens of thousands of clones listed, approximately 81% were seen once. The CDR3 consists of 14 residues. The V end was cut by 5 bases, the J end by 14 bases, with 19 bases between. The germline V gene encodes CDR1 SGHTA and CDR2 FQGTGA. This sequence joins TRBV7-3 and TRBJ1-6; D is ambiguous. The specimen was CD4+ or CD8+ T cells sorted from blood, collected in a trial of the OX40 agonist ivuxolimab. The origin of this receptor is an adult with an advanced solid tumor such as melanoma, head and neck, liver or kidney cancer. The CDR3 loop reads CASSLGRWIDTLHF. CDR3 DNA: TGTGCCAGCAGCCTCGGACGTTGGATAGACACCCTCCACTTT.